The TCR beta chain under discussion was sequenced for a study of control samples from healthy donors and cancer patients (TCRdb year 2020). Turning to this clone: No antigen is known for it. Nothing much larger sits one base from this clone, and base qualities are not available.

The CDR3 sequence holds 16 residues, the cysteine and phenylalanine included. Only the CDR3 portion is preserved as DNA: 48 bases, with reading frame beginning at the first base. V gives up 5 bases and J gives up 0 bases, and the segment between their germline ends measures 13 bases. CDR1 and CDR2 are read off the germline V gene (reference sequence) as SEHNR and FQNEAQ. The method behind the library was the immunoSEQ multiplex PCR assay. Drawn from immuneACCESS, this table holds only the in-frame rearrangements with V and J called that TCRdb kept. Clones are partly lost; checked studies trace under half to an unresolved V gene and leave the rest unexplained. The sample table holds 80,000 or so clones, of which around 94% were seen once. The ten largest make up 6.2% of the sample.

The rearrangement joined TRBV7-9 to TRBJ2-2; the D region may be TRBD1 or TRBD2, each matching 5 bases equally. This receptor was identified in a woman aged 35 to 49 in good health. Sequenced: blood. The CDR3 reads as follows: CASSDRDGPNTGELFF. The nucleotide sequence is TGTGCCAGCAGCGACCGGGACGGCCCGAACACCGGGGAGCTGTTTTTT.